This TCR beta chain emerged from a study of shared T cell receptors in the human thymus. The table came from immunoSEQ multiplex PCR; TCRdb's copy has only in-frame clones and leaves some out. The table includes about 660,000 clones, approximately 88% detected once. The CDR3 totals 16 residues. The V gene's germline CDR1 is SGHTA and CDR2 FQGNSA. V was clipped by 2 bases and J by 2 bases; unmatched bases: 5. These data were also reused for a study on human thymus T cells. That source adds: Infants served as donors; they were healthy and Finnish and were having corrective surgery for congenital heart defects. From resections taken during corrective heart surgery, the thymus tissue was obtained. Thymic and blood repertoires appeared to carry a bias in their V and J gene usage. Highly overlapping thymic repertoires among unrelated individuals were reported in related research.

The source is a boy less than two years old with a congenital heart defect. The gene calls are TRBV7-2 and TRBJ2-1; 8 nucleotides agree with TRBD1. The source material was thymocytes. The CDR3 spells CASSLPGQEAYNEQFF. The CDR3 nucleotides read TGTGCCAGCAGCTTACCGGGACAGGAGGCCTACAATGAGCAGTTCTTC.